The T cell receptor beta chain described here comes from a study of blood T cell repertoires in COVID-19. Overall study: Sample material is recorded as cDNA or gDNA derived from T cells, B-cell-depleted T cells, or PBMCs.

Per the study methods: How many nucleated cells were present was estimated from reference gene primer amplification. Clones were read by immunoSEQ multiplex PCR, and TCRdb kept only the in-frame ones, dropping some. The DNA was the basis for D and trimming; V, J and clone size are from that table. The sample contains 150,000 or so clones, roughly four fifths of which appear only once. This clone was counted once. Germline CDR1 reads SEHNR; CDR2 reads FQNEAQ (reference sequence). CDR3 size: 14 residues. Trimming pared 1 base from V and 8 bases from J, leaving 12 bases between. The sequence was obtained from a woman in her sixties with acute or convalescent COVID-19. The V and J genes are TRBV7-9 and TRBJ2-1; no clear D gene. Sequenced material: peripheral blood. CDR3 sequence: CASSLGIAFDEQFF. The CDR3 region has the DNA TGTGCCAGCAGCTTAGGCATAGCTTTCGATGAGCAGTTCTTC.